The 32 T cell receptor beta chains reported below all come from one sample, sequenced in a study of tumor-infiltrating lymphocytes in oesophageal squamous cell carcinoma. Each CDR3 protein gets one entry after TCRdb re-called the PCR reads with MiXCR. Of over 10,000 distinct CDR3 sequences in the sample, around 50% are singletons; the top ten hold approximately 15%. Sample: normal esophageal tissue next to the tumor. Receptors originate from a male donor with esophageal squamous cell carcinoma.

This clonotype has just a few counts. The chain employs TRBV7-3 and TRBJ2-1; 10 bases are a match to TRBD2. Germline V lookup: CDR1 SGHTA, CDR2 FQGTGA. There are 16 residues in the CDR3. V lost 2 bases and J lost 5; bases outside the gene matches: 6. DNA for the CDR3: TGTGCCAGCAGCTTAGGATCTAGCGGGGGACACAATGAGCAGTTCTTC. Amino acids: CASSLGSSGGHNEQFF.

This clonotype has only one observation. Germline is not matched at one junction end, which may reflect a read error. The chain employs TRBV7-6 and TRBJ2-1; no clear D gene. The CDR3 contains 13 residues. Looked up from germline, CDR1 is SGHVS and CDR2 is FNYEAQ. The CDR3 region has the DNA TGTGCTAGCAGCTCCGGTTGGGACAATGAGCAGTTCTTC. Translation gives CASSSGWDNEQFF. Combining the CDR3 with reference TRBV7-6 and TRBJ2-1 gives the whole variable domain GAGVSQSPRYKVTKRGQDVALRCDPISGHVSLYWYRQALGQGPEFLTYFNYEAQQDKSGLPNDRFSAERPEGSISTLTIQRTEQRDSAMYRCASSSGWDNEQFFGPGTRLTVL.

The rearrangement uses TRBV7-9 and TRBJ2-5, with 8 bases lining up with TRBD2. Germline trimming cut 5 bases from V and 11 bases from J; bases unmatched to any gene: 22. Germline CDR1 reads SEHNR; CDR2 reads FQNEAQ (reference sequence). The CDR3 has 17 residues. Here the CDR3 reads CASSRFVVTSANNEQYF. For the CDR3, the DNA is TGTGCCAGCAGCCGTTTTGTTGTGACTAGCGCAAACAATGAGCAGTACTTC.

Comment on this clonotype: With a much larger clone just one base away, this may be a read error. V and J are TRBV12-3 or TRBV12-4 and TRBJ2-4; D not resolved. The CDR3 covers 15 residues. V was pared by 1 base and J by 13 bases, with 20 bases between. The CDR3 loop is CASSLESKGSTEQYF. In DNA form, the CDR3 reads TGTGCCAGCAGTTTAGAGTCAAAGGGTAGCACTGAGCAGTACTTC.

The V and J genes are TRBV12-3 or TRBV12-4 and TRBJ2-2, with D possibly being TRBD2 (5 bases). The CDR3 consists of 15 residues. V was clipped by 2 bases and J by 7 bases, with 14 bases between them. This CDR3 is CASSLPFEGYGELFF. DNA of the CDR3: TGTGCCAGCAGTTTACCGTTCGAGGGTTACGGGGAGCTGTTTTTT.

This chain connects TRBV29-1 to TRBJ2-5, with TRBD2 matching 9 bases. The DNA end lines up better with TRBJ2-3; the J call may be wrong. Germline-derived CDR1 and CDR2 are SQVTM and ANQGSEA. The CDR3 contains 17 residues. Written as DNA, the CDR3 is TGCAGCGTTGAAGATTATGGCGAGCGGGAGGAATTTGATACGCAGTATTTT. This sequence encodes CSVEDYGEREEFDTQYF.

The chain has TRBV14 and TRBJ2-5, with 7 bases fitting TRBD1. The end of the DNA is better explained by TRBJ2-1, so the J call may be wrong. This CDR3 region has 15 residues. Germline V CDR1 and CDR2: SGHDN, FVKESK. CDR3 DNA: TGTGCCAGCAGCCTAATCCGACAGGGACGCTACGAGCAGTTCTTC. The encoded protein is CASSLIRQGRYEQFF.

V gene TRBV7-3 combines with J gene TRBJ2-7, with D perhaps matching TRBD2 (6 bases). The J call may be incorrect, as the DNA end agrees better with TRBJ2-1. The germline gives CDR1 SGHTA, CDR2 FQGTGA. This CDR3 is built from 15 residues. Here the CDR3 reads CASSPMGREYNEQFF. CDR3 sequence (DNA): TGTGCCAGCAGCCCGATGGGACGGGAGTACAATGAGCAGTTCTTC.

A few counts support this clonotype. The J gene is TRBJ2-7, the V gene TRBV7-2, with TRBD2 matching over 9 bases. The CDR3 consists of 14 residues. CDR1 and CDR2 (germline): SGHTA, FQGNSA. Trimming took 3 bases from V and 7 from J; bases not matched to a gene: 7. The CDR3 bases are TGTGCCAGCAGCTTCCTAGCGGGATCGAGGGAGCAGTACTTC. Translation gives CASSFLAGSREQYF.

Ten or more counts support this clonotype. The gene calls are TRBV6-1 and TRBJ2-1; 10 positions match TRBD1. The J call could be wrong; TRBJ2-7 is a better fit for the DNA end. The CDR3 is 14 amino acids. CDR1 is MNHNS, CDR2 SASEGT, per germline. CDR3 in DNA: TGTGCCAGCAGACCCCGACAGGGGGCCAACGAGCAGTACTTC. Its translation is CASRPRQGANEQYF.

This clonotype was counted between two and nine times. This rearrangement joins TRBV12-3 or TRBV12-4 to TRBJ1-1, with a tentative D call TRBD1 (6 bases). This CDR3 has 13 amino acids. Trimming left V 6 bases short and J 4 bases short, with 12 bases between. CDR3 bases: TGTGCCAGCAGCCTTACAGGGCCCACTGAAGCTTTCTTT. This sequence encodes CASSLTGPTEAFF.

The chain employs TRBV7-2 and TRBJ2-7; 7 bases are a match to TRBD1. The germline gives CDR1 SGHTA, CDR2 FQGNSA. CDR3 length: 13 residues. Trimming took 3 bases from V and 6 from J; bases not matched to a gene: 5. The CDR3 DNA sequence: TGTGCCAGCAGCTTGACAGGGAATGGCGAGCAGTACTTC. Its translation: CASSLTGNGEQYF.

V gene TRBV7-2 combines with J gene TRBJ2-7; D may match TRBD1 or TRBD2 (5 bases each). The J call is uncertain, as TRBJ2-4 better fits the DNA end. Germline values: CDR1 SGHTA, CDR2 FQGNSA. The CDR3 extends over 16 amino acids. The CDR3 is CASSLTGQSTKNIQYF. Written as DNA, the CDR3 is TGTGCCAGCAGCTTAACGGGGCAAAGCACCAAAAACATTCAGTACTTC.

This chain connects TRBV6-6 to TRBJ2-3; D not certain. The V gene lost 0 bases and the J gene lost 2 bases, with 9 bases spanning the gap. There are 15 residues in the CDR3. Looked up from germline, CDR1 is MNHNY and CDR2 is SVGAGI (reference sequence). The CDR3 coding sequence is TGTGCCAGCAGTTACTCAGCCGCTTCCACAGATACGCAGTATTTT. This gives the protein CASSYSAASTDTQYF.

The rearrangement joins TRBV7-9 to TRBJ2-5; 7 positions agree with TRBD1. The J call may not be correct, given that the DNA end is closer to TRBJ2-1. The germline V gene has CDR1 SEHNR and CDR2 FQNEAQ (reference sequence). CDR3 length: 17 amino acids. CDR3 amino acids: CASSPTTGSGTYNEQFF. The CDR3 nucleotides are TGTGCCAGCAGCCCAACGACAGGGTCGGGAACTTACAATGAGCAGTTCTTC.

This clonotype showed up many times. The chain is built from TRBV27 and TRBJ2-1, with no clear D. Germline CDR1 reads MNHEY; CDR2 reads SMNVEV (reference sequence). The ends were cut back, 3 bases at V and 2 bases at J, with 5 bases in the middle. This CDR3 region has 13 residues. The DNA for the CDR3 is TGTGCCAGCAGTTTGGGAACCTACAATGAGCAGTTCTTC. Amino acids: CASSLGTYNEQFF.

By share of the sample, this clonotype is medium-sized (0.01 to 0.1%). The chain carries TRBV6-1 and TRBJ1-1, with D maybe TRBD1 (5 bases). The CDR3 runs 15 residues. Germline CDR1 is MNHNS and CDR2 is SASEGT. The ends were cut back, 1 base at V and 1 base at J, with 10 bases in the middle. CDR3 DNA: TGTGCCAGCAGTGAAGTGGGGGGTTGGAACACTGAAGCTTTCTTT. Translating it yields CASSEVGGWNTEAFF.

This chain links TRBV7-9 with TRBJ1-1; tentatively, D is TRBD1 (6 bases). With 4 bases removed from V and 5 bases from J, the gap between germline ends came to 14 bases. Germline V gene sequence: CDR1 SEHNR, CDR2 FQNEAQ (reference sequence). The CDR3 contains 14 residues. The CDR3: CASSSRGGYTEAFF. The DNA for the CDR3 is TGTGCCAGCAGCTCCCGCGGGGGCTATACTGAAGCTTTCTTT.

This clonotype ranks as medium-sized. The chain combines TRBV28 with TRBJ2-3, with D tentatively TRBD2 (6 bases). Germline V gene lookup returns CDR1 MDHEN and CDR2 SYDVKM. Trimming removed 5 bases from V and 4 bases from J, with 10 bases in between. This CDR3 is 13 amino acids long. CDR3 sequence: CASSPGGSDTQYF. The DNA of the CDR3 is TGTGCCAGCAGTCCCGGAGGGTCAGATACGCAGTATTTT.

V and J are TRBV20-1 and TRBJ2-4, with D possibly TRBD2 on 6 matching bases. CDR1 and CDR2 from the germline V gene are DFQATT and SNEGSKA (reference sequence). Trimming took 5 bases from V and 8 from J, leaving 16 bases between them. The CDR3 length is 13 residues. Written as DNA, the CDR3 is TGCAGTGCTCCTCGGGGAGGAGGAGACATTCAGTACTTC. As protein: CSAPRGGGDIQYF.

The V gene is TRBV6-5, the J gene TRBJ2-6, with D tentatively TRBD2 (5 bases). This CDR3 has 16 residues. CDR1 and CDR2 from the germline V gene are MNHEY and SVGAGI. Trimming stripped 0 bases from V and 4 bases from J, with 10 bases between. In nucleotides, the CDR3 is TGTGCCAGCAGTTACTCGGACTCCCCCGGGGCCAACGTCCTGACTTTC. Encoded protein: CASSYSDSPGANVLTF.

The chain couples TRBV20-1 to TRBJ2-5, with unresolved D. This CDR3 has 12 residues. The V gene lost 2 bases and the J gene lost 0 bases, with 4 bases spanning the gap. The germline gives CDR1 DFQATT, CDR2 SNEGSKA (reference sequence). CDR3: CSARQNQETQYF. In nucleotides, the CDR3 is TGCAGTGCTAGACAGAACCAAGAGACCCAGTACTTC.

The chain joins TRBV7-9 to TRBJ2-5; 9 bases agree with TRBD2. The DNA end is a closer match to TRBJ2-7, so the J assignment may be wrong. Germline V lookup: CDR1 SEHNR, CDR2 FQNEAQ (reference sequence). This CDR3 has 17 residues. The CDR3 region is CASSLALAGESYDEQYF. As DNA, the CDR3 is TGTGCCAGCAGCTTAGCATTAGCGGGAGAGTCATACGACGAGCAGTACTTC.

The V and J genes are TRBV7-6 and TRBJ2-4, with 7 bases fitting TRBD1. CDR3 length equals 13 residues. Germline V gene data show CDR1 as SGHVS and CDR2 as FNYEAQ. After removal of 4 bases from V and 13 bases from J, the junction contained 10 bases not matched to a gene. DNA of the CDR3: TGTGCCAGCAGCTCCACAGGGGTAGGGGAGCAGTACTTC. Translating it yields CASSSTGVGEQYF.

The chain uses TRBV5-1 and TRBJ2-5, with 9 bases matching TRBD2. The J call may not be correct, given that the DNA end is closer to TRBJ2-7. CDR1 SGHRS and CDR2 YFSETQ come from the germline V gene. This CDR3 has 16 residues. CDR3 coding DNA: TGCGCCAGCAGTACCCGATCTAGCGGGATAGCCTACGAGCAGTACTTC. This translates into CASSTRSSGIAYEQYF.

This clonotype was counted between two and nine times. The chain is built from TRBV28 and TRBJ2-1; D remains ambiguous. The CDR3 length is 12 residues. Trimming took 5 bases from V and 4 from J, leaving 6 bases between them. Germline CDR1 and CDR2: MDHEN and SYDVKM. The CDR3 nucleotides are TGTGCCAGCAGTAAACGGTACAATGAGCAGTTCTTC. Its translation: CASSKRYNEQFF.

The CDR3 reads CASRRTRTRSYNEQFF. CDR3 nucleotides: TGTGCCAGCAGGCGCACCAGGACTCGCTCCTACAATGAGCAGTTCTTC. The rearrangement links TRBV27 to TRBJ2-1; the D gene is possibly TRBD2 (5 bases). The ends were cut back, 6 bases at V and 0 bases at J, with 15 bases in the middle. The CDR3 loop spans 16 amino acids. Germline CDR1 and CDR2: MNHEY and SMNVEV (reference sequence).

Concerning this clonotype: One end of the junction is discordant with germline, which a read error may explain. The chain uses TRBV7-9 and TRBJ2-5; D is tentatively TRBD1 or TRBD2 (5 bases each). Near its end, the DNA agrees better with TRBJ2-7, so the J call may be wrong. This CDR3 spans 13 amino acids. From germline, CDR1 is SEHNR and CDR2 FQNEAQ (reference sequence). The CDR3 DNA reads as TGTGCTAGCAGCTTAGCGACAGACTACGAGCAGTACTTC. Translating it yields CASSLATDYEQYF.

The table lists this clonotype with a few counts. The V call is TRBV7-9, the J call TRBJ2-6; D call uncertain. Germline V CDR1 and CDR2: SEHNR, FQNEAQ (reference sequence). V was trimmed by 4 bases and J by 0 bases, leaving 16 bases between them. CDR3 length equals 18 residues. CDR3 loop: CASSSVPIWGSGANVLTF. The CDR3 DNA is TGTGCCAGCAGCTCAGTTCCAATCTGGGGCTCTGGGGCCAACGTCCTGACTTTC.

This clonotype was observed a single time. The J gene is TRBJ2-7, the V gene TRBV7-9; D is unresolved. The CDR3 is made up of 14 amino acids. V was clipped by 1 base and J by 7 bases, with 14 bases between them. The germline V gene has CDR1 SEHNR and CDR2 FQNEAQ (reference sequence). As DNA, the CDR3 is TGTGCCAGCAGCTTAGAGGGCAGCTACAATGAGCAGTACTTC. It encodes CASSLEGSYNEQYF. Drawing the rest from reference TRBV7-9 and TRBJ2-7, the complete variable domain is DTGVSQNPRHKITKRGQNVTFRCDPISEHNRLYWYRQTLGQGPEFLTYFQNEAQLEKSRLLSDRFSAERPKGSFSTLEIQRTEQGDSAMYLCASSLEGSYNEQYFGPGTRLTVT.

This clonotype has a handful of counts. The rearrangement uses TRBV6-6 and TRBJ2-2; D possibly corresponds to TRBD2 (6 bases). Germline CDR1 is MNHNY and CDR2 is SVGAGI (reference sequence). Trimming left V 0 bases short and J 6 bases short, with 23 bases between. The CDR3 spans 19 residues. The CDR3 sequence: CASSYSNGGADRGAGELFF. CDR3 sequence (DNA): TGTGCCAGCAGTTACTCGAACGGAGGGGCGGACCGAGGGGCCGGGGAGCTGTTTTTT.

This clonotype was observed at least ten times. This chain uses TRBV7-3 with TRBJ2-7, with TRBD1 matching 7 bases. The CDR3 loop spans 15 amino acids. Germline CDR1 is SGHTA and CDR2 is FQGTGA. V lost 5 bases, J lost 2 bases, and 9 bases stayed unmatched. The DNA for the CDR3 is TGTGCCAGCAGCCTGAATCCCGGGACAGCCTACGAGCAGTACTTC. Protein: CASSLNPGTAYEQYF.